The following is a T cell receptor beta chain sequence with its context. Antigen: not known. Time point defined: cycle 4 day 1 (C4D1), after 5 to 7 weeks of nivolumab. The patients all showed relapse after autologous stem cell transplantation, while their brentuximab vedotin exposure varied. The CDR3 is 13 residues long. Germline V gene data show CDR1 as MNHNS and CDR2 as SASEGT. Deletions cut 5 bases from V and 4 bases from J, with 11 bases between. Sequencing used immunoSEQ multiplex PCR; TCRdb keeps in-frame clones, though not all of them. The sample lists approximately 65,000 clones; 75% to 95% were seen once. This sample was included in a study of PD-1 blockade in classical Hodgkin lymphoma. Study as a whole: Patients were given intravenous nivolumab, 3 mg/kg, every 2 weeks.

Study results and limitations: There was a significant rise in CD4+ TCR diversity by C4D1, with no such rise for CD8+.

This receptor was obtained from a human donor with classical Hodgkin lymphoma. This chain uses TRBV6-1 with TRBJ1-2; D uncertain. Sample: peripheral blood mononuclear cells (PBMCs), taken before the fourth cycle of nivolumab. The CDR3 reads CASSREVLYGYTF. CDR3 in DNA: TGTGCCAGCAGTCGGGAGGTTCTCTATGGCTACACCTTC.